Detailed here is one T cell receptor (beta chain). The sample is drawn from a study of PD-1 blockade in classical Hodgkin lymphoma. There are 14 residues in the CDR3. CDR1 and CDR2 (germline): SGHNT, YENEEA. The V end was cut by 6 bases, the J end by 1 base, with 13 bases between. The data were produced by immunoSEQ multiplex PCR, yet TCRdb's version contains in-frame clones alone and is incomplete. This repertoire shows about 36,000 clones, roughly three quarters found once; its top ten account for 13% to 15%. Every single patient, without exception, relapsed after autologous stem cell transplantation, and brentuximab vedotin exposure varied.

The J gene is TRBJ2-7, the V gene TRBV11-3; D is possibly TRBD2 (5 bases). The starting material was peripheral blood mononuclear cells (PBMCs), obtained before the second cycle of nivolumab. The clonotype originates from a human donor with classical Hodgkin lymphoma. The CDR3 reads CASSMRAASYEQYF. Here the CDR3 DNA reads TGTGCCAGCAGTATGAGGGCGGCTTCCTACGAGCAGTACTTC.